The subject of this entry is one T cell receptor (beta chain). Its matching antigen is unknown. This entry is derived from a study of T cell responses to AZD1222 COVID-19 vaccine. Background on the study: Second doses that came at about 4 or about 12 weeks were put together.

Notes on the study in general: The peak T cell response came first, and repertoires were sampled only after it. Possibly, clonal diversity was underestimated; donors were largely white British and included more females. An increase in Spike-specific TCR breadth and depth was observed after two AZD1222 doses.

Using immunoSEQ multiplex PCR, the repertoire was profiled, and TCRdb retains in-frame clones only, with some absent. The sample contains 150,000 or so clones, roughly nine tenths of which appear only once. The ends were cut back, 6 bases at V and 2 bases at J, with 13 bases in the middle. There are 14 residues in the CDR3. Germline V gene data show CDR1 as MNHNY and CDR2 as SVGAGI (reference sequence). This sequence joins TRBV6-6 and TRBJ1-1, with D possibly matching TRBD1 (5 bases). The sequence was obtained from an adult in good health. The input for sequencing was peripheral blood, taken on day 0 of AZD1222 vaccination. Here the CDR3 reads CASSLNDRNTEAFF. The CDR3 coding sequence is TGTGCCAGCAGCTTAAACGACAGAAACACTGAAGCTTTCTTT.